The present T cell receptor beta chain was sequenced within a study of blood T cell repertoires in COVID-19 (dated by TCRdb to 2019 to 2021). Concerning the study at large: The collaborator samples originated in the United States, Italy and Spain and spanned the acute and convalescent phases of COVID-19. The material from the prospective study consisted of cDNA or gDNA derived from T cells, B-cell-depleted T cells, or PBMCs. Subjects who had been exposed to COVID-19, were actively infected with it, or had recovered from it provided the deeply sampled blood TCRbeta repertoires that made up the dataset. The repertoires were made available in a free public database intended to serve as a resource for research on the immune response to SARS-CoV-2. The samples were drawn from the first 160 participants of the ongoing ImmuneRACE study and from over 950 subjects provided by 6 global collaborators. Sample metadata almost always included a de-identified subject ID, COVID-19 status, age in years and sex. Where available, HLA class I and class II types were obtained from metadata supplied by the sample provider rather than from assay-based typing. General study outcomes and caveats: Clinical and demographic metadata were provided uncurated, with the amount varying by source and participant.

TCRbeta CDR3 regions were amplified from genomic DNA by means of the immunoSEQ Assay, a bias-controlled multiplex PCR. Per the source publication's procedure: Nucleated cell counts per sample were estimated from amplification of reference gene primers within the assay. Sequence reads were collapsed and filtered to measure the absolute abundance of every unique TCRbeta CDR3 rearrangement. For each sample, productive Simpson clonality was calculated as the square root of Simpson's diversity index over productive rearrangements. Sourced from immuneACCESS, this table was stored by TCRdb with only in-frame sequences that have V and J called. A share of the clones is absent; for the studies checked, an unresolved V gene accounts for under half, and the remainder has no known explanation. That table supplies the V and J calls and clone size; D and trimming were determined from the DNA. The table for this sample lists some 320,000 clones; under 90% of them were counted only once. Jointly, the top ten make up roughly 2.9% of the sample.

Concerning this clone: No antigen is known for it. One base away there is no much larger clone; base qualities are not given.

The CDR3 holds 12 amino acids from the cysteine to the phenylalanine. Only the CDR3 portion is preserved as DNA: 36 bases, with reading frame beginning at the first base. Based on the germline V gene, the CDR1 and CDR2 sequences are SGHDT and YYEEEE. Between the V and J ends, shortened by 1 base and 5 bases respectively, the junction contains 6 bases. In the prospective study, participants were about 18 to 100 years old, resided in about two dozen geographic areas of the United States, and were enrolled through a virtual design. To assign participants to cohorts, the prospective study relied on clinical history that participants themselves reported in a screening survey and a study questionnaire. Exposed participants had been in contact, within 2 weeks of entering the study, with a person who had a PCR-confirmed or clinician-diagnosed case of COVID-19. Mobile phlebotomists in the prospective study collected whole blood, serum and a nasopharyngeal or oropharyngeal swab from every participant. Participants in the prospective study had the option to provide additional blood draws and questionnaires over a roughly 2-month period. Blood samples from the prospective study were shipped frozen or at room temperature prior to DNA extraction.

Sequencing used PBMCs or T cells enriched from blood (not recorded which). Recombination linked TRBV5-6 to TRBJ1-1; tentative D gene TRBD1, with 5 bases matching. The TCR was taken from a woman in her forties or fifties who had been exposed to COVID-19. The CDR3 region: CASSLTGTEAFF. The base sequence is TGTGCCAGCAGCTTGACAGGAACTGAAGCTTTCTTT. The entire variable domain, with the stretches around the CDR3 drawn from the reference TRBV5-6 and TRBJ1-1 proteins, is DAGVTQSPTHLIKTRGQQVTLRCSPKSGHDTVSWYQQALGQGPQFIFQYYEEEERQRGNFPDRFSGHQFPNYSSELNVNALLLGDSALYLCASSLTGTEAFFGQGTRLTVV.